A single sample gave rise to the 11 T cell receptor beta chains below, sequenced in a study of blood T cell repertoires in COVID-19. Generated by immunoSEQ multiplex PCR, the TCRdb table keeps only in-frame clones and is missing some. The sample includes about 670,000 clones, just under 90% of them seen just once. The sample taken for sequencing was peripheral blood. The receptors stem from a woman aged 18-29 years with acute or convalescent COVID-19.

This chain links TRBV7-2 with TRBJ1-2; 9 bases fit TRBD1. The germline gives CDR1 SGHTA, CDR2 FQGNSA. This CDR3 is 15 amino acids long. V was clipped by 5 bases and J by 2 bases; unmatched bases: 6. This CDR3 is CASSRRGTGNYGYTF. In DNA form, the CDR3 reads TGTGCCAGCAGCAGGAGGGGGACAGGGAACTATGGCTACACCTTC.

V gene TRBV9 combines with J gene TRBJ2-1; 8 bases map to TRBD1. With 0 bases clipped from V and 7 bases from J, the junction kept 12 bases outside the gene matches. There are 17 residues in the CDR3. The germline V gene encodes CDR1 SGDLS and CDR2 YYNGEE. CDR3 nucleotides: TGTGCCAGCAGCGTAGCTGGGACAGGAGAGTTCGGGAATGAGCAGTTCTTC. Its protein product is CASSVAGTGEFGNEQFF.

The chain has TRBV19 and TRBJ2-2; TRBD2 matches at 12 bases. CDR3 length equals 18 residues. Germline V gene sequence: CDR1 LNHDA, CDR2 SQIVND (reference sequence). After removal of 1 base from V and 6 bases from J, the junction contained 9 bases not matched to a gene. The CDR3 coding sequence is TGTGCCAGTAGTATAGGCAGTGGGAGGACTAGCGGGGCCGGGGAGCTGTTTTTT. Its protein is CASSIGSGRTSGAGELFF.

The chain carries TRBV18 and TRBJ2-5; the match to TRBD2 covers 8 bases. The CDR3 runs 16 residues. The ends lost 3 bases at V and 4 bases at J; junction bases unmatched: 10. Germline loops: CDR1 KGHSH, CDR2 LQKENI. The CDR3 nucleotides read TGTGCCAGCTCACCGGAGACCGGGACTAGACGAGAGACCCAGTACTTC. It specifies CASSPETGTRRETQYF.

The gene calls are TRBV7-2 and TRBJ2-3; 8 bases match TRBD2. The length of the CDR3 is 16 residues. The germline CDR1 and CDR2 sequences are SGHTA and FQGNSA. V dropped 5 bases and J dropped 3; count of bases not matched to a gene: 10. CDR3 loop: CASSARRGVRTDTQYF. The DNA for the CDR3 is TGTGCCAGCAGCGCCCGGCGGGGGGTTCGGACAGATACGCAGTATTTT.

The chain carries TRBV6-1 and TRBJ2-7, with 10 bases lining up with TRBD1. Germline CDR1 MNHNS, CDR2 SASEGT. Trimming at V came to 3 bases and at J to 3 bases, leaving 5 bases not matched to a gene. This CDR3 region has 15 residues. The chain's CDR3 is CASSEEGQGYYEQYF. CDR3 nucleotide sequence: TGTGCCAGCAGTGAGGAGGGACAGGGGTACTACGAGCAGTACTTC.

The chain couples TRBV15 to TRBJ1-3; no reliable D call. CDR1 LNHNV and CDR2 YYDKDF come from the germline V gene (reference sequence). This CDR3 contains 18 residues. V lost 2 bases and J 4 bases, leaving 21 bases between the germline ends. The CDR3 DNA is TGTGCCACCAGCAGAAGACGGCAGGCTTCACTTCCCGGAAACACCATATATTTT. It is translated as CATSRRRQASLPGNTIYF.

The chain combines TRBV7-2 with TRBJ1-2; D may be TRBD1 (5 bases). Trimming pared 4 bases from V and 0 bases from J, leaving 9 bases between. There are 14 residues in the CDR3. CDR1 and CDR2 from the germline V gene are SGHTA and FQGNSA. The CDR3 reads CASSWIGANYGYTF. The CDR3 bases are TGTGCCAGCAGCTGGATAGGGGCTAACTATGGCTACACCTTC.

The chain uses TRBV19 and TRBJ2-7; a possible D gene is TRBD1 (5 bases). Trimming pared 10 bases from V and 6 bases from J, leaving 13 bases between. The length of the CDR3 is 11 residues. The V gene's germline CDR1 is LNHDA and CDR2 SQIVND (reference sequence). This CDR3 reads CAIHRRPEQYF. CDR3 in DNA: TGTGCCATCCACAGGCGCCCCGAGCAGTACTTC.

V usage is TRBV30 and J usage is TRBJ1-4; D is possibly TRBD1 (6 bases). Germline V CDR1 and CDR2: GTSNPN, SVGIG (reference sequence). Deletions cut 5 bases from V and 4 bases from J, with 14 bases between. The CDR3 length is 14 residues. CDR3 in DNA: TGTGCCTGGGACTCGGGACATCTTAATGAAAAACTGTTTTTT. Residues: CAWDSGHLNEKLFF.

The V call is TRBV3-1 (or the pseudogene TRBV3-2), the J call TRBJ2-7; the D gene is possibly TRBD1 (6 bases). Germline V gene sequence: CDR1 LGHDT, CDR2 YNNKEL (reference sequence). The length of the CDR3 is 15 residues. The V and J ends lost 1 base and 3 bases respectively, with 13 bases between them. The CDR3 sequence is CASSQAQGRVYEQYF. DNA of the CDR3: TGTGCCAGCAGCCAAGCACAGGGTAGGGTCTACGAGCAGTACTTC.